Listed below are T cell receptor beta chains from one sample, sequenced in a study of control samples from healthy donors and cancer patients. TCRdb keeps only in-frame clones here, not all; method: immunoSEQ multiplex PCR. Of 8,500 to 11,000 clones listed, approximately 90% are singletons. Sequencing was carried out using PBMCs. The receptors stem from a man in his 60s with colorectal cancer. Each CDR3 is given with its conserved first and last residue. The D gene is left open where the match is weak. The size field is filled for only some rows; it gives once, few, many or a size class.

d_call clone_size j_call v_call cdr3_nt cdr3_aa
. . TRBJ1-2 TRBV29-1 TGCAGCGTGGGCGGACAGTTCTATGGCTACACCTTC CSVGGQFYGYTF
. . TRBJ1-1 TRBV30 TGTGTCTGGAGTAAGTGGGCTGAAGCTTTCTTT CVWSKWAEAFF
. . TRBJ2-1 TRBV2 TGTGCCAGCAGTGAATCCTACTACAATGAGCAGTTCTTC CASSESYYNEQFF
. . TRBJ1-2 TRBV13 TGTGCCAGCAGCTTAGGAGTATGGACAAGGAATAACTATGGCTACACCTTC CASSLGVWTRNNYGYTF
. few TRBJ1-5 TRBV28 TGTGCCAGCAGCCTCTTAGGGGTTATTATGGGTAGCAATCAGCCCCAGCATTTT CASSLLGVIMGSNQPQHF
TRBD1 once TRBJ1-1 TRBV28 TGTGCCAGCAGTCCCCCTTTGACAGGGGGGGACACTGAAGCTTTCTTT CASSPPLTGGDTEAFF
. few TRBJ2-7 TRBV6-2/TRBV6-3 TGTGCCAGCAGTTACTCGAGGGACAAATCAGCATACGAGCAGTACTTC CASSYSRDKSAYEQYF
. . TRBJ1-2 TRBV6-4 TGTGCCAGCAGTCGGGCCACGGGAGAAGACTACACCTTC CASSRATGEDYTF
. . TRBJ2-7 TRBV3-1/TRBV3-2 TGTGCCAGCAGCCCGCTCAGGGGCTCAGGCTACGAGCAGTACTTC CASSPLRGSGYEQYF
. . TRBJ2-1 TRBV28 TGTGCCAGCAGTTTAATGGCCGGGTTTGTCGACAATGAGCAGTTCTTC CASSLMAGFVDNEQFF
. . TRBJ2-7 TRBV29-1 TGCAGCGTTGGACCGCGGGCAAACTACGAGCAGTACTTC CSVGPRANYEQYF
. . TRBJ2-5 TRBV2 TGTGCCAGCATGCCGGGACAAGTAGAAGAGACCCAGTACTTC CASMPGQVEETQYF
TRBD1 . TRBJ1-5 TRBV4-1 TGCGCCAGCAGACCATGGACAGGGAGCAATCAGCCCCAGCATTTT CASRPWTGSNQPQHF
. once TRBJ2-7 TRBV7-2 TGTGCCAGCAGCCCTTCCTACGAGCAGTACTTC CASSPSYEQYF
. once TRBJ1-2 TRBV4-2 TGTGCCAGCAGCCAAGAGGGAGGGACACTTGGCTACACCTTC CASSQEGGTLGYTF
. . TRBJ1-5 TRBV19 TGTGCCAGTAGTGGAAATCAGCCCCAGCATTTT CASSGNQPQHF
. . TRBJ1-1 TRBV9 TGTGCCAGCAGCGTCGCGATGAACACTGAAGCTTTCTTT CASSVAMNTEAFF
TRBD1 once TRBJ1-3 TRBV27 TGTGCCAGGGTACGGACAGGTTACTCTGGAAACACCATATATTTT CARVRTGYSGNTIYF
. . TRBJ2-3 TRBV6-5 TGTGCCAGCAGGCCCGCGGCTAGTTTCACAGATACGCAGTATTTT CASRPAASFTDTQYF
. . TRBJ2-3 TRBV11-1 TGTGCCAGCAGCTTACCTATCGGAAGCACAGATACGCAGTATTTT CASSLPIGSTDTQYF
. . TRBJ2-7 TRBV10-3 TGTGCCATCCTGGATGGGGAGAGCTCCTACGAGCAGTACTTC CAILDGESSYEQYF
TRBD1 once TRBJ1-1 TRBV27 TGTGCCAGCAGTTACCGGGGACAGGGTCTCACTGAAGCTTTCTTT CASSYRGQGLTEAFF
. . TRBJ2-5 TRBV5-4 TGTGCCAGCAGCTCCCAATCAGGGAGTTACCAAGAGACCCAGTACTTC CASSSQSGSYQETQYF
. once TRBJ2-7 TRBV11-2 TGTGCCAGCAGGCGGGTAAGGGGCCTCTCCTACGAGCAGTACTTC CASRRVRGLSYEQYF
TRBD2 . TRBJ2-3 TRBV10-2 TGCGCCAGCAGTATCTTATTAGCGGGGGGACGTCGCCCTGGCACAGATACGCAGTATTTT CASSILLAGGRRPGTDTQYF
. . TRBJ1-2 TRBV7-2 TGTGCCAGCAGCTTAATGGTTGGCTATGGCTACACCTTC CASSLMVGYGYTF
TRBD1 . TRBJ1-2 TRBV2 TGTGCCAGCAGAACGACAGGGAAATCCCACTATGGCTACACCTTC CASRTTGKSHYGYTF
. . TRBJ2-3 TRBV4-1 TGCGCCAGCACCAAAACAGGGCCGGGTTCAGATACGCAGTATTTT CASTKTGPGSDTQYF